The 28 T cell receptor beta chains below come from one sample, sequenced in a study of T cells in Graves' hyperthyroidism and ophthalmopathy. RNA transcripts provided the source from which TCR beta CDR3 regions were amplified. A first-round RT-PCR of the TCR CDR3 used the HTBI primer set. MiXCR, run by TCRdb on the multiplex PCR reads, gives a single entry per CDR3 protein. The sample includes about 270,000 distinct CDR3 sequences, approximately 20% seen only once; the top ten take 50% to 75%. Sequences were obtained from blood. The receptors shown here come from a man aged 25-45 years with Graves' ophthalmopathy.

Many counts were recorded for this clonotype. The V and J genes are TRBV12-3 or TRBV12-4 and TRBJ2-5; TRBD2 aligns across 11 bases. CDR3 length equals 15 residues. V dropped 5 bases and J dropped 4; count of bases not matched to a gene: 6. CDR3: CASSPSGRISETQYF. The CDR3 DNA sequence: TGTGCCAGCAGTCCTAGCGGGAGGATCTCAGAGACCCAGTACTTC.

This clonotype has more than one count but fewer than ten. The rearrangement joins TRBV12-3 or TRBV12-4 to TRBJ1-4; D is uncertain. The germline V and J ends were trimmed by 5 bases and 4 bases, with 17 bases remaining between them. The CDR3 is made up of 16 amino acids. The CDR3 reads CASSELPGRNNEKLFF. CDR3 in DNA: TGTGCCAGCAGTGAGCTTCCGGGCCGTAATAATGAAAAACTGTTTTTT.

This clonotype was seen ten or more times. The rearrangement links TRBV5-8 to TRBJ2-1, with D maybe TRBD1 (5 bases). Germline lookup yields CDR1 SGHTS and CDR2 YDEGEE. V was trimmed by 0 bases and J by 4 bases, leaving 14 bases between them. CDR3 length: 16 residues. CDR3 region: CASSLVLTGIYNEQFF. The CDR3 DNA sequence: TGTGCCAGCAGCTTGGTGCTTACAGGTATATACAATGAGCAGTTCTTC.

This sequence joins TRBV2 and TRBJ2-2; a weak D match, TRBD1 (6 bases). V lost 8 bases and J 2 bases, leaving 18 bases between the germline ends. In germline, CDR1 is SNHLY, CDR2 FYNNEI. This CDR3 is built from 16 residues. For the CDR3, the DNA is TGTGCCAGCCTACGCCGGACAGTTCTAAACACCGGGGAGCTGTTTTTT. Translated: CASLRRTVLNTGELFF. The whole variable domain, remainder taken from reference TRBV2 and TRBJ2-2, is EPEVTQTPSHQVTQMGQEVILRCVPISNHLYFYWYRQILGQKVEFLVSFYNNEISEKSEIFDDQFSVERPDGSNFTLKIRSTKLEDSAMYFCASLRRTVLNTGELFFGEGSRLTVL.

A single count supports this clonotype. The chain carries TRBV28 and TRBJ1-1, with D tentatively TRBD1 (6 bases). V was trimmed by 6 bases and J by 6 bases, leaving 20 bases between them. Germline assignment: CDR1 MDHEN and CDR2 SYDVKM. This CDR3 comprises 15 residues. CDR3 nucleotide sequence: TGTGCCAGCAGATCTCAGGGGTTCATGCTCCCTGAAGCTTTCTTT. This encodes CASRSQGFMLPEAFF.

This clonotype came up a few times. V usage is TRBV19 and J usage is TRBJ1-1; D uncertain. Trimming removed 11 bases from V and 4 bases from J, with 29 bases in between. Germline CDR1 and CDR2: LNHDA and SQIVND (reference sequence). This CDR3 contains 17 residues. CDR3 nucleotide sequence: TGTGCCGCTCTGAAGACACACAACAAAAGGGAAATCACTGAAGCTTTCTTT. It specifies CAALKTHNKREITEAFF.

In the case of this clonotype: Compared with germline, one end of the junction differs, possibly owing to a read error. The chain recombines TRBV6-2 or TRBV6-3 with TRBJ2-2, with TRBD2 identical over 12 bases. Per germline, CDR1 MNHEY and CDR2 SVGEGT. The CDR3 is made up of 19 amino acids. The CDR3 coding sequence is TGTGCCAGCAGTTACTTACTAGCGGGAGGAGTGTCGAGCACCGGGGAGCTGCTTTTT. Its protein product is CASSYLLAGGVSSTGELLF.

There are a few counts of this clonotype. V gene TRBV12-3 or TRBV12-4 combines with J gene TRBJ2-2; TRBD1 might be the D (6 bases). V was shortened by 7 bases and J by 6 bases, with 15 bases between the two germline ends. CDR3 length: 14 amino acids. The DNA for the CDR3 is TGTGCCAGCAAAACAGGGAGTCAGGCCGGGGAGCTGTTTTTT. Its translation is CASKTGSQAGELFF.

There are many counts of this clonotype. V is TRBV5-1 and J is TRBJ1-1; unclear D gene. This CDR3 contains 16 residues. Germline CDR1 SGHRS, CDR2 YFSETQ. The ends were cut back, 3 bases at V and 0 bases at J, with 15 bases in the middle. The CDR3 DNA follows: TGCGCCAGCAGCTCCCCCCAGAGCGAAATGAACACTGAAGCTTTCTTT. Translation: CASSSPQSEMNTEAFF.

The V and J genes are TRBV9 and TRBJ1-2, with D perhaps TRBD1 (6 bases). There are 14 residues in the CDR3. Trimming took off 3 bases at V and 2 bases at J, with 11 bases between the two ends. CDR1 SGDLS and CDR2 YYNGEE come from the germline V gene. This CDR3 is CASSGTTGNYGYTF. DNA for the CDR3: TGTGCCAGCAGCGGGACCACAGGGAACTATGGCTACACCTTC.

This clonotype was counted only a few times. The V call is TRBV30, the J call TRBJ2-6; 10 bases are a match to TRBD2. V lost 3 bases to trimming and J lost 0 bases; unmatched junction nucleotides: 5. The CDR3 totals 17 residues. Looked up from germline, CDR1 is GTSNPN and CDR2 is SVGIG (reference sequence). CDR3 nucleotide sequence: TGTGCCTGGAGCCGGGGACTAGCGAACTCTGGGGCCAACGTCCTGACTTTC. Translating gives CAWSRGLANSGANVLTF.

This clonotype occurred a few times. CDR3 sequence (DNA): TGCGCCAGCAGCGGGGCGGGCGGGGGCCGCAATGAGCAGTTCTTC. Translating it yields CASSGAGGGRNEQFF. V is TRBV5-1 and J is TRBJ2-1; D might be TRBD2 (7 bases). V was clipped by 4 bases and J by 6 bases, with 17 bases between them. CDR1 is SGHRS, CDR2 YFSETQ, per germline. The CDR3 runs 15 residues.

This clonotype showed up many times. The V gene is TRBV6-1, the J gene TRBJ1-1; 8 bases align to TRBD1. The CDR3 has 13 residues. CDR1 is MNHNS, CDR2 SASEGT, per germline. Germline trimming cut 2 bases from V and 4 bases from J; bases unmatched to any gene: 0. DNA for the CDR3: TGTGCCAGCAGTGAACAGGGGGCCACTGAAGCTTTCTTT. This codes for CASSEQGATEAFF.

This clonotype appeared many times. This chain joins TRBV11-2 and TRBJ2-7; tentatively, D is TRBD1 (5 bases). Between the trimmed V and J ends, which lost 6 bases and 4 bases, there was a span of 10 bases. Germline V gives CDR1 SGHAT, CDR2 FQNNGV. The CDR3 runs 12 residues. The CDR3 is CASRRGIYEQYF. DNA of the CDR3: TGTGCCAGCAGAAGGGGAATTTACGAGCAGTACTTC.

The rearrangement uses TRBV5-1 and TRBJ1-1; 7 bases match TRBD1. The CDR3 covers 14 residues. Germline CDR1 reads SGHRS; CDR2 reads YFSETQ. Trimming took 0 bases from V and 6 from J; bases not matched to a gene: 5. The CDR3: CASSLEQGRSEAFF. In DNA form, the CDR3 reads TGCGCCAGCAGCTTGGAACAGGGGAGGTCTGAAGCTTTCTTT.

The chain links TRBV5-8 to TRBJ2-7; D unclear. The CDR3 runs 14 residues. With 0 bases removed from V and 2 bases from J, the gap between germline ends came to 9 bases. Germline V gives CDR1 SGHTS, CDR2 YDEGEE. This CDR3 is CASSLDLTTYEQYF. CDR3 sequence (DNA): TGTGCCAGCAGCTTGGATTTGACAACCTACGAGCAGTACTTC.

Many counts were recorded for this clonotype. The J gene is TRBJ2-1, the V gene TRBV2; 7 nucleotides agree with TRBD2. Germline trimming cut 7 bases from V and 2 bases from J; bases unmatched to any gene: 5. The length of the CDR3 is 14 residues. Germline CDR1 and CDR2: SNHLY and FYNNEI. This CDR3 reads CASTGGSAYNEQFF. CDR3 DNA: TGTGCCAGCACAGGCGGGAGCGCCTACAATGAGCAGTTCTTC.

This clonotype turned up a few times. The J gene is TRBJ2-2, the V gene TRBV28; perhaps D is TRBD1 or TRBD2 (5 bases each). Germline lookup yields CDR1 MDHEN and CDR2 SYDVKM. V was cut by 6 bases and J by 2 bases, with 22 bases left in between. The CDR3 is made up of 18 amino acids. Here the CDR3 reads CASSRLTMGDGNTGELFF. The CDR3 DNA sequence: TGTGCCAGCAGCCGACTAACCATGGGGGACGGAAACACCGGGGAGCTGTTTTTT.

This clonotype was seen a few times. The chain links TRBV11-2 to TRBJ1-2; D remains unclear. The V gene lost 7 bases and the J gene lost 0 bases, with 15 bases spanning the gap. Per the germline V gene, CDR1 is SGHAT and CDR2 is FQNNGV. The CDR3 is 15 residues long. This chain's CDR3 is CASTPWEVANYGYTF. For the CDR3, the DNA is TGTGCCAGCACCCCCTGGGAGGTTGCTAACTATGGCTACACCTTC.

Details on this clonotype: One junction end disagrees with the germline gene, perhaps due to a read error. V usage is TRBV7-7 and J usage is TRBJ2-2; 8 bases are a match to TRBD1. This CDR3 is 18 amino acids long. Per germline, CDR1 SSHAT and CDR2 FNYEAQ (reference sequence). The CDR3 DNA follows: TGTGCTAGCAGCTTTAAGTCGAGGACAGGGAAGAATACCGGGGAGCTGTTTTTT. Its translation is CASSFKSRTGKNTGELFF.

The V call is TRBV19, the J call TRBJ2-7; D might be TRBD2 (6 bases). Germline loops: CDR1 LNHDA, CDR2 SQIVND (reference sequence). V lost 3 bases and J 7 bases, leaving 22 bases between the germline ends. This CDR3 is built from 16 residues. CDR3: CASSMAGGLRRWEQYF. CDR3 DNA: TGTGCCAGTAGTATGGCAGGTGGACTACGACGATGGGAGCAGTACTTC.

J is TRBJ2-7 and V is TRBV25-1, with D possibly matching TRBD1 (8 bases). Germline CDR1 and CDR2: MGHDK and SYGVNS. CDR3 length: 18 amino acids. Trimming stripped 3 bases from V and 3 bases from J, with 24 bases between. Here the CDR3 DNA reads TGTGCCAGCAGTGACCGGACAGGGCGGCGGGAGAATGACTACGAGCAGTACTTC. This gives the protein CASSDRTGRRENDYEQYF.

As regards this clonotype: This may arise from a read error, as a much more abundant clone is one base away. V gene TRBV2 combines with J gene TRBJ2-4; 7 nucleotides line up with TRBD1. The germline gives CDR1 SNHLY, CDR2 FYNNEI. The J segment lost 1 base and the V segment lost 6 bases, leaving 6 bases of the junction unmatched. The CDR3 is 15 residues long. CDR3 sequence (DNA): TGTGCCAGCAGCTCGACAGGGAATGCCAAAAACATTCAGTACTTC. This gives the protein CASSSTGNAKNIQYF.

This clonotype was seen a few times. The chain recombines TRBV19 with TRBJ2-5, with 7 nucleotides matching TRBD2. V gave up 9 bases and J gave up 2 bases; unmatched junction bases: 6. Germline V gene data show CDR1 as LNHDA and CDR2 as SQIVND (reference sequence). The CDR3 consists of 13 residues. The CDR3: CASGRFGQETQYF. The CDR3 DNA reads as TGTGCCAGCGGGAGGTTTGGTCAAGAGACCCAGTACTTC.

The rearrangement uses TRBV28 and TRBJ2-3, with 7 nucleotides matching TRBD1. The CDR3 sequence is 15 residues long. Losses at the gene ends were 6 bases for V and 1 base for J; bases not matched to a gene: 7. Per the germline V gene, CDR1 is MDHEN and CDR2 is SYDVKM. The CDR3 protein is CASSPRDRGTDTQYF. CDR3 bases: TGTGCCAGCAGCCCCCGAGACAGGGGCACAGATACGCAGTATTTT.

This clonotype was observed at least ten times. This chain links TRBV11-2 with TRBJ1-1; perhaps TRBD1 as D (5 bases). Trimming took 1 base from V and 4 from J, leaving 10 bases between them. The CDR3 has 14 residues. CDR1 SGHAT and CDR2 FQNNGV come from the germline V gene. The CDR3 loop is CASSLVRGTTEAFF. CDR3 DNA sequence: TGTGCCAGCAGCTTAGTAAGGGGAACCACTGAAGCTTTCTTT.

The CDR3 region has the DNA TGTGCCAGCAGGGACGATGGAACCGGGGAGCTGTTTTTT. Protein product: CASRDDGTGELFF. The chain carries TRBV6-2 or TRBV6-3 and TRBJ2-2; unclear D gene. V gave up 6 bases and J gave up 5 bases, with 10 bases separating them. In germline, CDR1 is MNHEY, CDR2 SVGEGT. CDR3 length: 13 amino acids.

Many counts were recorded for this clonotype. The chain is built from TRBV27 and TRBJ1-5; D not certain. V gave up 4 bases and J gave up 4 bases, with 14 bases separating them. Germline V CDR1 and CDR2: MNHEY, SMNVEV (reference sequence). CDR3 length: 15 residues. Written as DNA, the CDR3 is TGTGCCAGCAGTTCCGGTTTACAACAGAATCAGCCCCAGCATTTT. It is translated as CASSSGLQQNQPQHF.